The 6 T cell receptor beta chains below come from one sample, sequenced in a study of blood T cell repertoires in COVID-19. The method was immunoSEQ multiplex PCR; TCRdb's version includes in-frame clones alone and lacks a portion of them. In the table there are fewer than 400,000 clones, less than 85% of which are singletons. The sequenced sample consisted of peripheral blood. The source is a woman under 30 with acute or convalescent COVID-19.

V is TRBV5-1 and J is TRBJ1-4; TRBD1 matches at 8 bases. Germline V gene sequence: CDR1 SGHRS, CDR2 YFSETQ. This CDR3 is built from 14 residues. Trimming at V came to 5 bases and at J to 4 bases, leaving 4 bases not matched to a gene. The CDR3 coding sequence is TGCGCCAGCAGTTTGACAGGGGTTAATGAAAAACTGTTTTTT. Translating gives CASSLTGVNEKLFF.

The chain joins TRBV14 to TRBJ2-2, with D possibly TRBD2 on 5 matching bases. This CDR3 is 18 amino acids long. Trimming shortened V by 1 base and J by 4 bases, and 19 bases separated the two germline ends. Germline V gene sequence: CDR1 SGHDN, CDR2 FVKESK. CDR3: CASSQASGRTAGTGELFF. Written as DNA, the CDR3 is TGTGCCAGCAGCCAAGCTTCAGGACGAACCGCGGGCACCGGGGAGCTGTTTTTT.

The V and J genes are TRBV5-1 and TRBJ1-2, with D tentatively TRBD1 (5 bases). Per the germline V gene, CDR1 is SGHRS and CDR2 is YFSETQ. V dropped 0 bases and J dropped 11 bases, with 17 bases sitting between them. This CDR3 region has 14 residues. CDR3 amino acids: CASSLGGDRPQYTF. For the CDR3, the DNA is TGCGCCAGCAGCTTGGGCGGGGACCGGCCCCAGTACACCTTC. Using reference TRBV5-1 and TRBJ1-2 for the parts outside the CDR3, the full variable domain is KAGVTQTPRYLIKTRGQQVTLSCSPISGHRSVSWYQQTPGQGLQFLFEYFSETQRNKGNFPGRFSGRQFSNSRSEMNVSTLELGDSALYLCASSLGGDRPQYTFGSGTRLTVV.

The CDR3 loop is CASSQGRTGTMNTEAFF. The CDR3 nucleotides read TGCGCCAGCAGCCAAGGGCGAACCGGGACAATGAACACTGAAGCTTTCTTT. The V and J genes are TRBV4-1 and TRBJ1-1; weak D call: TRBD1 (6 bases). The CDR3 runs to 17 residues. V was clipped by 1 base and J by 0 bases, with 15 bases between them. Looked up from germline, CDR1 is MGHRA and CDR2 is YSYEKL.

The genes are TRBV5-1 and TRBJ1-6; the D gene is possibly TRBD1 (5 bases). In germline, CDR1 is SGHRS, CDR2 YFSETQ. V lost 1 base and J lost 5, with 13 bases in between. CDR3 length: 16 amino acids. CDR3 DNA: TGCGCCAGCAGCTTGTCTCCCAGGGCAGATAATTCACCCCTCCACTTT. It yields the protein CASSLSPRADNSPLHF.

V and J are TRBV10-2 and TRBJ1-6; TRBD1 aligns across 7 bases. The CDR3 has 15 amino acids. Looked up from germline, CDR1 is WSHSY and CDR2 is SAAADI. Trimming cost V 7 bases and J 9 bases; bases outside gene matches: 12. This chain's CDR3 is CASTPGGTEGSPLHF. The CDR3 DNA follows: TGCGCCAGCACCCCAGGGGGGACAGAGGGTTCACCCCTCCACTTT.